This T cell receptor beta chain was sequenced for a study of OX40 agonist ivuxolimab in advanced cancers. Study overall: Patients treated during dose escalation were battling hepatocellular carcinoma, melanoma, renal cell or head and neck cancer.

V was pared by 5 bases and J by 5 bases, with 11 bases of the junction left unmatched. Germline V gene data show CDR1 as SEHNR and CDR2 as FQNEAQ (reference sequence). The CDR3 consists of 15 residues. Findings of the study overall: Low normalized T-cell clonal expansion was additionally recorded for some nonresponders.

The repertoire was sequenced with immunoSEQ multiplex PCR; TCRdb's copy has only in-frame clones and lacks some. The data contain fewer than 65,000 clones, 80% to 90% of them singletons. A history of autoimmune disease or systemic immunosuppression excluded patients. Points on this clone: Its specificity is not known.

The chain carries TRBV7-9 and TRBJ2-7, with TRBD2 identical over 8 bases. Source: CD4+ or CD8+ T cells sorted from blood, taken in a trial of the OX40 agonist ivuxolimab. This receptor was obtained from an adult with an advanced solid tumor such as melanoma, head and neck, liver or kidney cancer. The CDR3 region has the DNA TGTGCCAGCAGCCGCGCGGGGGGTCAGTCGAACGAGCAGTACTTC. It yields the protein CASSRAGGQSNEQYF.